This TCR beta chain originates from a study of PD-L1 blockade in urothelial cancer. Study-wide background: Analyses were performed on blood at 3 weeks after treatment start (the second dose) and at 6 weeks. Peripheral blood specimens exhibited a median yield of approximately 150,000 T cells.

The time point is: peripheral blood 6 weeks after treatment start. Patient sample counts ranged from 1 to 8, pretreatment and on-treatment. Here immunoSEQ multiplex PCR was the method, and the copy in TCRdb shows in-frame clones only, minus some. The sample contains about 41,000 clones, approximately 81% of which appear only once. The CDR3 runs to 18 residues. The V gene end was trimmed by 5 bases and the J gene end by 4 bases; junction bases not matched to a gene: 15. Germline CDR1 reads LNHNV; CDR2 reads YYDKDF (reference sequence). This sample comprised PBMCs, obtained around atezolizumab (anti-PD-L1) treatment. J is TRBJ2-3 and V is TRBV15; 10 bases are a match to TRBD2. The receptor comes from a man aged 65 to 85 with urothelial cancer. The CDR3 loop is CATSLRGASGSLSDTQYF. The CDR3 coding sequence is TGTGCCACCAGCCTTAGGGGGGCTAGCGGGAGTTTATCAGATACGCAGTATTTT.